The source of this T cell receptor beta chain is a study of T cells in Graves' hyperthyroidism and ophthalmopathy. This clonotype was picked up a small number of times. V lost 5 bases and J 1 base, leaving 11 bases between the germline ends. CDR3 length: 14 residues. The V gene's germline CDR1 is SEHNR and CDR2 FQNEAQ (reference sequence). In the ophthalmopathy cohort, Clinical Activity Score was at least 3, NOSPECS grade at least 4, and duration under 3 months. Thyroid ultrasound and orbital computed tomography, with clinical symptoms and serum thyroxine and TRAb, informed diagnoses. RNA transcripts gave rise to amplified TCR beta CDR3 regions. TCR CDR3 regions were first amplified by RT-PCR with HTBI primers. Each CDR3 protein is one row after TCRdb ran MiXCR on the multiplex PCR reads. The profile shows approximately 690,000 distinct CDR3 sequences, roughly 14% of them singletons.

The chain links TRBV7-9 to TRBJ2-5; D gene unclear. This receptor was obtained from a woman in her fifties or sixties with Graves' ophthalmopathy. The sample taken for sequencing was blood. The CDR3 loop is CASSTIDGQETQYF. Written as DNA, the CDR3 is TGTGCCAGCAGCACTATCGATGGCCAAGAGACCCAGTACTTC. Supplemented by reference TRBV7-9 and TRBJ2-5, the full variable domain reads DTGVSQNPRHKITKRGQNVTFRCDPISEHNRLYWYRQTLGQGPEFLTYFQNEAQLEKSRLLSDRFSAERPKGSFSTLEIQRTEQGDSAMYLCASSTIDGQETQYFGPGTRLLVL.